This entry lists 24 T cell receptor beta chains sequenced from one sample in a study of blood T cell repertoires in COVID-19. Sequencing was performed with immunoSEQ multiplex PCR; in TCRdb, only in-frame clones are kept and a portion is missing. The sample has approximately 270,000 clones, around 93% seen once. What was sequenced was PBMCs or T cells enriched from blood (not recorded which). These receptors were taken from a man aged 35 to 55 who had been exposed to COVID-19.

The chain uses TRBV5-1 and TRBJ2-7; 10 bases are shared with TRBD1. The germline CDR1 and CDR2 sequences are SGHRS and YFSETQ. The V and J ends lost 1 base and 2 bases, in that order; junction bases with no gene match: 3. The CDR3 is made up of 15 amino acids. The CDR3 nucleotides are TGCGCCAGCAGCTTGTCTGGGACAGGGGCCTACGAGCAGTACTTC. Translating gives CASSLSGTGAYEQYF.

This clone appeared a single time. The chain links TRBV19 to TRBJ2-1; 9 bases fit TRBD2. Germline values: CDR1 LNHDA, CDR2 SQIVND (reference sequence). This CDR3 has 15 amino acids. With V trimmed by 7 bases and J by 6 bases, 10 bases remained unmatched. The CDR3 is CASKDSAGGPNEQFF. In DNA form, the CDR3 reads TGTGCCAGTAAGGATTCGGCGGGAGGGCCCAATGAGCAGTTCTTC.

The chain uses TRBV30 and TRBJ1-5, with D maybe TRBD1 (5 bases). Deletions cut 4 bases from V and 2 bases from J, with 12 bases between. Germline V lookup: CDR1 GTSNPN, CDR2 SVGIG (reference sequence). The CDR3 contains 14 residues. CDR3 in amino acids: CAWTAGGGNQPQHF. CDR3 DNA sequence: TGTGCCTGGACTGCGGGGGGGGGCAATCAGCCCCAGCATTTT.

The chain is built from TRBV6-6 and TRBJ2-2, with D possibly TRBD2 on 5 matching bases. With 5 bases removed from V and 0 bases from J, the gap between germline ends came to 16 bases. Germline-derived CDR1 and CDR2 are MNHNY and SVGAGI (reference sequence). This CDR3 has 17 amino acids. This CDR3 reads CASSRRASHTNTGELFF. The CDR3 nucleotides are TGTGCCAGCAGTCGCCGCGCTAGCCATACGAACACCGGGGAGCTGTTTTTT.

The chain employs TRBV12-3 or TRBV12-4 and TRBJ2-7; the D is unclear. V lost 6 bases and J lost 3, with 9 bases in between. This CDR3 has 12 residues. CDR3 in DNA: TGTGCCAGCAGCAACCCAGGCTACGAGCAGTACTTC. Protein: CASSNPGYEQYF.

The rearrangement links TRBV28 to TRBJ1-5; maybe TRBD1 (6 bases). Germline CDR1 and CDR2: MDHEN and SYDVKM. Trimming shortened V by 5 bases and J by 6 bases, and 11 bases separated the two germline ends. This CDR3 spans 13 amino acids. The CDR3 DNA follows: TGTGCCAGCAGTAACAGGGTTTTTCAGCCCCAGCATTTT. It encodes CASSNRVFQPQHF.

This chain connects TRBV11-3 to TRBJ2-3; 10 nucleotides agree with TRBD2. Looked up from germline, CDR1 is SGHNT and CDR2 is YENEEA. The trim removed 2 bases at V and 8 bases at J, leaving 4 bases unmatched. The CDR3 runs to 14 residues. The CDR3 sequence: CASSLLAGDGTQYF. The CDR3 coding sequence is TGTGCCAGCAGCTTACTAGCGGGAGATGGTACGCAGTATTTT.

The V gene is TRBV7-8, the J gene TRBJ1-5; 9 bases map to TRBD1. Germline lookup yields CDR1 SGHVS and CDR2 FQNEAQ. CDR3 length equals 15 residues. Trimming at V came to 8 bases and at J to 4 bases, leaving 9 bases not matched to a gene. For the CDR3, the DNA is TGTGCCAGCGGCCCGGACAGGGGTAGGAATCAGCCCCAGCATTTT. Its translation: CASGPDRGRNQPQHF.

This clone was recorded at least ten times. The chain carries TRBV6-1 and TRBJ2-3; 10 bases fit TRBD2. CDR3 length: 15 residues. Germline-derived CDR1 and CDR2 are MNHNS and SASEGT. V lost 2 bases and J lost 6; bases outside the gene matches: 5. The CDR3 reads CASSELAGAGDTQYF. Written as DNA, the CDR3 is TGTGCCAGCAGTGAACTAGCGGGAGCAGGGGATACGCAGTATTTT.

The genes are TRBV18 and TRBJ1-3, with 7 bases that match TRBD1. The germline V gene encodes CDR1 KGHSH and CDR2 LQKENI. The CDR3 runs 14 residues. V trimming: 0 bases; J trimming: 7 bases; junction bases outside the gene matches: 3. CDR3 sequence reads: CASSPPAGGNTIYF. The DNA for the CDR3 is TGTGCCAGCTCACCACCGGCAGGGGGGAACACCATATATTTT.

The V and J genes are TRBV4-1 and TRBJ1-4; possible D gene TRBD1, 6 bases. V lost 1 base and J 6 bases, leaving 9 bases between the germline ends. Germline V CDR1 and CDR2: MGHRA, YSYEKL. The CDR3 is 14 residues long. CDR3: CASSQVSGDEKLFF. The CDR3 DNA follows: TGCGCCAGCAGCCAAGTGTCAGGGGATGAAAAACTGTTTTTT.

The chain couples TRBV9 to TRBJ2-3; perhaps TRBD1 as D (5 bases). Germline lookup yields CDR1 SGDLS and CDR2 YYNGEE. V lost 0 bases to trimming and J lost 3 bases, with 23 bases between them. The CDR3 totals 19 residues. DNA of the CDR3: TGTGCCAGCAGCGTAGCCTGGCAGGGATGGTCGTTTCGGACAGATACGCAGTATTTT. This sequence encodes CASSVAWQGWSFRTDTQYF.

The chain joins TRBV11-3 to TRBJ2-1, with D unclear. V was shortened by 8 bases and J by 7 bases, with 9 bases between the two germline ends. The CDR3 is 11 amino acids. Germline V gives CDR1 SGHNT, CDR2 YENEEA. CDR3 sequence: CASGSTNEQFF. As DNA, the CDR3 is TGTGCCAGCGGCAGTACGAATGAGCAGTTCTTC. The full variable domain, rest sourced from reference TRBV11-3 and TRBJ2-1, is EAGVVQSPRYKIIEKKQPVAFWCNPISGHNTLYWYLQNLGQGPELLIRYENEEAVDDSQLPKDRFSAERLKGVDSTLKIQPAELGDSAVYLCASGSTNEQFFGPGTRLTVL.

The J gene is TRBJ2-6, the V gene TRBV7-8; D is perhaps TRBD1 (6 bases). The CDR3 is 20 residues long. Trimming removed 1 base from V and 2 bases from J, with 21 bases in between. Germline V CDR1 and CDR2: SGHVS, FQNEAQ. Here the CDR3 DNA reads TGTGCCAGCAGCTTAGTCCCGGTCAGGGGAAAGACGACTGGGGCCAACGTCCTGACTTTC. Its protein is CASSLVPVRGKTTGANVLTF.

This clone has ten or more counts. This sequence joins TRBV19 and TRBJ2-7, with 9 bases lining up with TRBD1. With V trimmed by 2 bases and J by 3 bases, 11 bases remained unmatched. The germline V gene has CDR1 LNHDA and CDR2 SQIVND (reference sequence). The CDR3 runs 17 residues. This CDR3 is CASSITGRGTGNYEQYF. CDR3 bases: TGTGCCAGTAGTATAACGGGTCGTGGGACAGGGAACTACGAGCAGTACTTC.

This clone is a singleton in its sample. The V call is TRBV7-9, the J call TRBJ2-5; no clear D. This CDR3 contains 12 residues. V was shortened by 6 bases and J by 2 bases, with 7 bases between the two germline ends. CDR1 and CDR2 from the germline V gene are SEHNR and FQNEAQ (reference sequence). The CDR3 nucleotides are TGTGCCAGCAGTCTACGGCAAGAGACCCAGTACTTC. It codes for CASSLRQETQYF.

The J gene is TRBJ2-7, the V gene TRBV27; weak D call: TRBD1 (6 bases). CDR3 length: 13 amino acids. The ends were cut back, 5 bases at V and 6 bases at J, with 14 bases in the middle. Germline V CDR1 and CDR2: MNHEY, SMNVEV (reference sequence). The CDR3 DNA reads TGTGCCAGCAGTAACAGGGTAAAGGGCGAGCAGTACTTC. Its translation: CASSNRVKGEQYF.

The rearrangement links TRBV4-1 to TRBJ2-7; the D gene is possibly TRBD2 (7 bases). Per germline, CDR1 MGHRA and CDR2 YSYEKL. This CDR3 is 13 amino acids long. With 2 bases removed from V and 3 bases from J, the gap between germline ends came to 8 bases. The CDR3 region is CASSQRGGYEQYF. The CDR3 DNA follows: TGCGCCAGCAGCCAAAGGGGGGGCTACGAGCAGTACTTC.

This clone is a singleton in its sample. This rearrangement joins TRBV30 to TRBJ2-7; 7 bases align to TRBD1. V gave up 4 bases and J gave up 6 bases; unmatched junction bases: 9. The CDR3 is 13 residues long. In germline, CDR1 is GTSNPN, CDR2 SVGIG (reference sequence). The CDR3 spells CAWTSYGTAEQYF. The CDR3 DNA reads TGTGCCTGGACCAGTTACGGGACAGCCGAGCAGTACTTC.

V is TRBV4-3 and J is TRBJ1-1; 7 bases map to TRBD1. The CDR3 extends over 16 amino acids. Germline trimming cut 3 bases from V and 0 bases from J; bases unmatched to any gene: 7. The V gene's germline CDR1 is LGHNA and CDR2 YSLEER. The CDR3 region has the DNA TGCGCCAGCAGCCACCGGGACAGCCCGATGAACACTGAAGCTTTCTTT. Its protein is CASSHRDSPMNTEAFF.

The CDR3 DNA follows: TGTGCCAGCAGACCCAGCGGAACTACCGGGGAGCTGTTTTTT. Translation: CASRPSGTTGELFF. The rearrangement links TRBV25-1 to TRBJ2-2, with a weak D call TRBD2 (5 bases). The V and J ends lost 6 bases and 5 bases respectively, with 13 bases between them. CDR3 length equals 14 residues. Germline CDR1 MGHDK, CDR2 SYGVNS.

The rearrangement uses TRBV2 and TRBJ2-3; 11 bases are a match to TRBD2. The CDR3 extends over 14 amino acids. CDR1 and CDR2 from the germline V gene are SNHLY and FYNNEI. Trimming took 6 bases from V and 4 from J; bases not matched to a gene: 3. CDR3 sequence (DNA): TGTGCCAGCAGAACTAGCGGGAGAGCAGATACGCAGTATTTT. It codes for CASRTSGRADTQYF.

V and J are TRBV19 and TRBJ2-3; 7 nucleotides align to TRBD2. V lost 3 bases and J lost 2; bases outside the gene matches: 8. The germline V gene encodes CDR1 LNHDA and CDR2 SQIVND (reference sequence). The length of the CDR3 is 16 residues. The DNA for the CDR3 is TGTGCCAGTAGTATCTTAACTAGCGCCGTCACAGATACGCAGTATTTT. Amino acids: CASSILTSAVTDTQYF.

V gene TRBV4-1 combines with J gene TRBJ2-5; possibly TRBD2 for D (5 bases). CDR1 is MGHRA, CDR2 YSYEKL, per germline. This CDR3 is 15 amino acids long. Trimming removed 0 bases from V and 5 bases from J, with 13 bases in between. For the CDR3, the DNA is TGCGCCAGCAGCCAAGATAAGGGAGCGGCTGAGACCCAGTACTTC. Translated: CASSQDKGAAETQYF.